These 24 T cell receptor beta chains were all obtained from the same sample, sequenced in a study of vaccination effects on CD4 cells after COVID-19. Which antigens these TCRs recognize remains unknown. Sequenced by immunoSEQ multiplex PCR; TCRdb stores in-frame clones only, minus some. Seen here are 28,000 or so clones, 83% observed once, and the top ten hold 1.4%. Before sequencing, viral peptide pools were used by the ViraFEST assay to expand antigen-specific CD4+ T cells. Culturing for about 9 days preceded CD4+ T cell isolation. Participants received two doses of either the BNT162b2 or mRNA-1273 vaccine. The sequencing used CD4+ T cells from PBMCs cultured with HCoV-NL63 spike peptides, collected after COVID-19 vaccination. The receptor set was obtained from a human donor who received a COVID-19 vaccine. Some clones in this sample may be carry-over from other donors' samples.

The chain has TRBV5-4 and TRBJ1-2; the match to TRBD1 covers 9 bases. Germline V CDR1 and CDR2: SGHNT, YYREEE (reference sequence). The V segment lost 2 bases and the J segment 2 bases; nucleotides outside the gene matches: 10. This CDR3 spans 17 amino acids. CDR3 sequence (DNA): TGTGCCAGCAGCTTAGGAGCCGGACAGGGGCAGAACTATGGCTACACCTTC. Protein product: CASSLGAGQGQNYGYTF.

The table lists this clone with a count of one. The chain recombines TRBV19 with TRBJ1-2; tentatively, D is TRBD1 (5 bases). Germline V CDR1 and CDR2: LNHDA, SQIVND (reference sequence). The CDR3 runs 14 residues. V dropped 8 bases and J dropped 0 bases, with 13 bases sitting between them. The CDR3, as DNA: TGTGCCAGTTCTAGGGGAGGATCTAACTATGGCTACACCTTC. Its translation is CASSRGGSNYGYTF.

The chain carries TRBV4-1 and TRBJ2-7; 8 positions match TRBD1. Germline V gene data show CDR1 as MGHRA and CDR2 as YSYEKL. This CDR3 has 14 amino acids. The trim removed 2 bases at V and 3 bases at J, leaving 3 bases unmatched. In DNA, the CDR3 is TGCGCCAGCAGCCAAAGAGACAGGGGCTACGAGCAGTACGTC. As protein: CASSQRDRGYEQYV.

The rearrangement uses TRBV30 and TRBJ2-5; D is perhaps TRBD1 or TRBD2 (6 bases each). This CDR3 contains 12 residues. Per germline, CDR1 GTSNPN and CDR2 SVGIG (reference sequence). Deletions cut 5 bases from V and 2 bases from J, with 9 bases between. The DNA of the CDR3 is TGTGCCTGGCGGGGGCCTCAAGAGACCCAGTACTTC. It specifies CAWRGPQETQYF.

The chain has TRBV12-5 and TRBJ2-3, with D unclear. Looked up from germline, CDR1 is LGHNT and CDR2 is FRNRAP. V lost 3 bases to trimming and J lost 1 base, with 8 bases between them. The CDR3 has 14 amino acids. The CDR3 sequence is CASGLLGGTDTQYF. The CDR3, as DNA: TGTGCTAGTGGTTTATTAGGAGGCACAGATACGCAGTATTTT.

The chain has TRBV7-9 and TRBJ2-6, with D unclear. This CDR3 comprises 15 residues. Germline CDR1 and CDR2: SEHNR and FQNEAQ (reference sequence). V was shortened by 5 bases and J by 2 bases, with 10 bases between the two germline ends. CDR3 coding DNA: TGTGCCAGCAGCCCCCGTTCTGCTGGGGCCAACGTCCTGACTTTC. Its translation is CASSPRSAGANVLTF. Looking up the rest from reference TRBV7-9 and TRBJ2-6 gives the full variable domain: DTGVSQNPRHKITKRGQNVTFRCDPISEHNRLYWYRQTLGQGPEFLTYFQNEAQLEKSRLLSDRFSAERPKGSFSTLEIQRTEQGDSAMYLCASSPRSAGANVLTFGAGSRLTVL.

The chain recombines TRBV3-1 (or the pseudogene TRBV3-2) with TRBJ1-2; tentatively, D is TRBD1 (6 bases). V dropped 10 bases and J dropped 0 bases, with 18 bases sitting between them. This CDR3 contains 15 residues. Germline lookup yields CDR1 LGHDT and CDR2 YNNKEL (reference sequence). DNA of the CDR3: TGTGCCACCTCTCTCCGGGACACCACTAACTATGGCTACACCTTC. Translated: CATSLRDTTNYGYTF.

This chain uses TRBV6-5 with TRBJ1-1; D gene unclear. This CDR3 region has 13 residues. Between the trimmed V and J ends, which lost 2 bases and 1 base, there was a span of 5 bases. The germline V gene has CDR1 MNHEY and CDR2 SVGAGI. The CDR3 reads CASSYARNTEAFF. The CDR3 nucleotides are TGTGCCAGCAGTTACGCCAGGAACACTGAAGCTTTCTTT.

The chain carries TRBV9 and TRBJ2-2; D uncertain. Trimming stripped 0 bases from V and 7 bases from J, with 13 bases between. The CDR3 is made up of 15 amino acids. Germline V gene data show CDR1 as SGDLS and CDR2 as YYNGEE. CDR3 nucleotide sequence: TGTGCCAGCAGCGTAGACGTCTTATCGGGCGGGGAGCTGTTTTTT. Translated, it gives CASSVDVLSGGELFF.

The chain employs TRBV19 and TRBJ1-2; no reliable D call. Germline V gives CDR1 LNHDA, CDR2 SQIVND (reference sequence). The CDR3 is made up of 13 amino acids. With 6 bases removed from V and 1 base from J, the gap between germline ends came to 9 bases. The CDR3 region has the DNA TGTGCCAGTAGCGAGCTAAGTAACTATGGCTACACCTTC. As protein: CASSELSNYGYTF. The variable domain in full, completed from reference TRBV19 and TRBJ1-2, reads DGGITQSPKYLFRKEGQNVTLSCEQNLNHDAMYWYRQDPGQGLRLIYYSQIVNDFQKGDIAEGYSVSREKKESFPLTVTSAQKNPTAFYLCASSELSNYGYTFGSGTRLTVV.

The genes are TRBV4-3 and TRBJ1-5; no clear D. This CDR3 contains 15 residues. V lost 0 bases and J lost 5, with 11 bases in between. The germline gives CDR1 LGHNA, CDR2 YSLEER. Here the CDR3 DNA reads TGCGCCAGCAGCCAAGAAACGGGTGGTTATCAGCCCCAGCATTTT. Protein sequence: CASSQETGGYQPQHF.

The chain has TRBV23-1 and TRBJ2-5; 7 bases are shared with TRBD2. TRBV23-1 has ORF status, its function being uncertain. V trimming: 4 bases; J trimming: 13 bases; junction bases outside the gene matches: 6. The CDR3 sequence is 11 residues long. In DNA, the CDR3 is TGCGCCAGCAGTCGAGGGAGGGACCGGTACTTC. This sequence encodes CASSRGRDRYF.

The J gene is TRBJ1-2, the V gene TRBV5-1; 7 bases fit TRBD1. The CDR3 is made up of 13 amino acids. J lost 2 bases, V lost 4 bases, and 2 bases had no gene match. From germline, CDR1 is SGHRS and CDR2 YFSETQ. The CDR3 here is CASSPGQNYGYTF. The CDR3 DNA follows: TGCGCCAGCAGCCCGGGACAGAACTATGGCTACACCTTC.

V usage is TRBV11-1 and J usage is TRBJ1-1; 7 bases agree with TRBD1. Trimming took 5 bases from V and 2 from J; bases not matched to a gene: 5. In germline, CDR1 is SGHAT, CDR2 FQDESV (reference sequence). The CDR3 has 14 residues. The DNA of the CDR3 is TGTGCCAGCAGCCCGGGACAGAGAAACACTGAAGCTTTCTTT. Translated: CASSPGQRNTEAFF.

The chain carries TRBV28 and TRBJ1-3, with D tentatively TRBD1 (5 bases). This CDR3 is built from 15 residues. Germline V gene sequence: CDR1 MDHEN, CDR2 SYDVKM. V shed 7 bases and J shed 0 bases, with 13 bases lying between them. The CDR3 here is CASNTGPTSGNTIYF. CDR3 DNA: TGTGCCAGCAACACGGGACCGACCTCTGGAAACACCATATATTTT.

The rearrangement links TRBV6-4 to TRBJ2-7; 7 bases are shared with TRBD1. Per germline, CDR1 MRHNA and CDR2 SNTAGT. The CDR3 has 15 amino acids. With V trimmed by 4 bases and J by 7 bases, 13 bases remained unmatched. CDR3 sequence (DNA): TGTGCCAGCAGTGCTCCGGGACAGACCTCCCCAGAGCAGTACGTC. Amino acid sequence: CASSAPGQTSPEQYV.

V is TRBV24-1 and J is TRBJ2-3; perhaps D is TRBD1 or TRBD2 (5 bases each). The V and J ends lost 4 bases and 1 base respectively, with 11 bases between them. This CDR3 is 15 amino acids long. Per germline, CDR1 KGHDR and CDR2 SFDVKD. The CDR3 coding sequence is TGTGCCACCAGTGACGGTCAGGGAGGCACAGATACGCAGTATTTT. It yields the protein CATSDGQGGTDTQYF.

This clone was recorded a few times. This chain joins TRBV10-1 and TRBJ1-6, with TRBD1 matching 8 bases. CDR1 WNHNN and CDR2 SYGVQD come from the germline V gene (reference sequence). The CDR3 covers 15 residues. With 2 bases clipped from V and 6 bases from J, the junction kept 3 bases outside the gene matches. Here the CDR3 DNA reads TGCGCCAGCAGTGAGGGACAGGGACTTAATTCACCCCTCCACTTT. Amino acids: CASSEGQGLNSPLHF.

This chain connects TRBV20-1 to TRBJ1-4; 7 bases are shared with TRBD1. CDR1 and CDR2 (germline): DFQATT, SNEGSKA (reference sequence). This CDR3 comprises 16 residues. The J segment lost 0 bases and the V segment lost 3 bases, leaving 7 bases of the junction unmatched. CDR3 in DNA: TGCAGTGCTAGTTACAGGGGACTAGCAACTAATGAAAAACTGTTTTTT. Encoded protein: CSASYRGLATNEKLFF.

The genes are TRBV18 and TRBJ2-2; unclear D gene. The germline V gene has CDR1 KGHSH and CDR2 LQKENI. CDR3 length equals 13 residues. V dropped 5 bases and J dropped 5 bases, with 9 bases sitting between them. CDR3 nucleotides: TGTGCCAGCTCATATTTGCAGACCGGGGAGCTGTTTTTT. Translating it yields CASSYLQTGELFF.

This chain uses TRBV30 with TRBJ1-1; D possibly corresponds to TRBD1 (6 bases). Germline-derived CDR1 and CDR2 are GTSNPN and SVGIG (reference sequence). V was shortened by 3 bases and J by 6 bases, with 26 bases between the two germline ends. The length of the CDR3 is 17 residues. For the CDR3, the DNA is TGTGCCTGGAGAGCCCCGCCGGGGAACAGGGAATCGGCTGAAGCTTTCTTT. The encoded protein is CAWRAPPGNRESAEAFF. The variable domain in full, with the rest retrieved from reference TRBV30 and TRBJ1-1, is SQTIHQWPATLVQPVGSPLSLECTVEGTSNPNLYWYRQAAGRGLQLLFYSVGIGQISSEVPQNLSASRPQDRQFILSSKKLLLSDSGFYLCAWRAPPGNRESAEAFFGQGTRLTVV.

The chain recombines TRBV3-1 (or the pseudogene TRBV3-2) with TRBJ2-7; 9 bases match TRBD2. Germline loops: CDR1 LGHDT, CDR2 YNNKEL (reference sequence). CDR3 length: 15 amino acids. The V gene end was trimmed by 4 bases and the J gene end by 7 bases; junction bases not matched to a gene: 11. CDR3 nucleotides: TGTGCCAGCAGCCCTCAGAGCGGGAGGTTTAGTGAGCAGTACTTC. Protein sequence: CASSPQSGRFSEQYF.

J is TRBJ2-6 and V is TRBV19, with TRBD1 matching over 10 bases. Trimming removed 5 bases from V and 4 bases from J; junction bases left unmatched: 5. The CDR3 has 16 residues. The germline gives CDR1 LNHDA, CDR2 SQIVND (reference sequence). This CDR3 reads CASSPGQGTGANVLTF. CDR3 sequence (DNA): TGTGCCAGTAGTCCGGGACAGGGGACAGGGGCCAACGTCCTGACTTTC.

This chain connects TRBV6-4 to TRBJ2-2; 13 nucleotides align to TRBD2. Germline CDR1 and CDR2: MRHNA and SNTAGT. V shed 10 bases and J 7 bases; nucleotides not matched to a gene: 6. This CDR3 is built from 14 residues. CDR3 loop: CATRTSGGGGELFF. CDR3 nucleotides: TGTGCCACCAGGACTAGCGGGGGCGGCGGGGAGCTGTTTTTT.